This passage covers 2 T cell receptor beta chains from one sample sequenced in a study of T cell repertoires in cytomegalovirus infection. TCRdb called the reads again in MiXCR, with one record for every CDR3 protein. The table has roughly 920,000 distinct CDR3 sequences, roughly 30% seen once. Antigens for these TCRs are unknown. The sample consisted of cultured CD8+ T cells from PBMCs, taken from culture after CMV antigen stimulation. The receptor set was obtained from a human donor in good health (CMV status not recorded). Some clones in this sample may be carry-over from other donors' samples.

The rearrangement uses TRBV5-1 and TRBJ2-1; D may match TRBD1 or TRBD2 (6 bases each). Per germline, CDR1 SGHRS and CDR2 YFSETQ. With 0 bases removed from V and 7 bases from J, the gap between germline ends came to 11 bases. The CDR3 is 14 amino acids. CDR3 protein: CASSLEGGQNEQFF. The CDR3 DNA follows: TGCGCCAGCAGCTTGGAAGGGGGGCAGAATGAGCAGTTCTTC.

J is TRBJ1-1 and V is TRBV29-1; D is unclear. The ends were cut back, 6 bases at V and 0 bases at J, with 8 bases in the middle. Germline assignment: CDR1 SQVTM and CDR2 ANQGSEA. The CDR3 consists of 12 residues. DNA of the CDR3: TGCAGCGTGATCGGAATGAACACTGAAGCTTTCTTT. It translates to CSVIGMNTEAFF.